This record looks at one T cell receptor beta chain sequence and its context. It was during active infection that Seattle patients were enrolled and then longitudinally followed. Per the original data handling: How many nucleated cells were present was estimated from reference gene primer amplification. TCRdb keeps only in-frame clones here, not all; method: immunoSEQ multiplex PCR. That table is the source of V, J and clone size, and D and trimming were worked out from the DNA. The data hold fewer than 450,000 clones, with around nine tenths observed a single time. This sample is part of a study of blood T cell repertoires in COVID-19. Study at large: COVID-19 samples from acute and convalescent phases originated in the United States, Italy and Spain. T cells, B-cell-depleted T cells, or PBMCs supplied cDNA or gDNA.

Germline trimming cut 8 bases from V and 4 bases from J; bases unmatched to any gene: 8. The germline gives CDR1 SNHLY, CDR2 FYNNEI. This CDR3 spans 15 amino acids. The rearrangement links TRBV2 to TRBJ1-5, with 10 nucleotides matching TRBD1. The clonotype originates from a woman aged 70-85 years with COVID-19, enrolled during active disease. The sequencing input was peripheral blood. The CDR3 is CASRVGTGENQPQHF. DNA of the CDR3: TGTGCCAGCCGCGTGGGGACAGGGGAGAATCAGCCCCAGCATTTT. Variable domain in full (rest from reference TRBV2 and TRBJ1-5): EPEVTQTPSHQVTQMGQEVILRCVPISNHLYFYWYRQILGQKVEFLVSFYNNEISEKSEIFDDQFSVERPDGSNFTLKIRSTKLEDSAMYFCASRVGTGENQPQHFGDGTRLSIL.